This T cell receptor (beta chain) originates from a study of CD8+ T cells in alopecia areata. General study results and limits: Especially in alopecia totalis/universalis, lesional scalp showed greater clonality than normal scalp did.

This clone showed up just once. What it binds is unknown. Extraction and reverse transcription of RNA yielded cDNA as the sequencing template. Generated by immunoSEQ multiplex PCR, the TCRdb table keeps only in-frame clones and is missing some. This repertoire shows around 80,000 clones, about 51% found once; its top ten account for about 6%. PBMCs provided sorted CD4+ and CD8+ T cells. Deletions cut 4 bases from V and 14 bases from J, with 17 bases between. Germline-derived CDR1 and CDR2 are MGHDK and SYGVNS. This CDR3 has 12 residues. Sequencing was done on a sample of NKG2D-high CD8+ T cells sorted from blood. The TCR comes from a human donor with alopecia areata. This chain links TRBV25-1 with TRBJ1-2, with D maybe TRBD1 (6 bases). CDR3 in DNA: TGTGCCAGCAGTGCCGATGCTGGGGGCAGGACCTTC. Protein: CASSADAGGRTF.